The 19 T cell receptor beta chains below were found in one sample sequenced in a study of OX40 agonist ivuxolimab in advanced cancers. Sequencing was performed with immunoSEQ multiplex PCR; in TCRdb, only in-frame clones are kept and a portion is missing. Found here are 25,000 to 30,000 clones, around 84% of them singletons; the top ten hold approximately 19%. The sample here was CD4+ or CD8+ T cells sorted from blood, taken in a trial of the OX40 agonist ivuxolimab. The receptors here all came from an adult with an advanced solid tumor such as melanoma, head and neck, liver or kidney cancer.

The V and J genes are TRBV6-6 and TRBJ2-7; D possibly uses TRBD1 or TRBD2 (5 bases each). The CDR3 length is 14 residues. Per the germline V gene, CDR1 is MNHNY and CDR2 is SVGAGI (reference sequence). V was trimmed by 1 base and J by 4 bases, leaving 11 bases between them. Here the CDR3 DNA reads TGTGCCAGCAGTTACTACTCGGGGCCGTACGAGCAGTACTTC. It is translated as CASSYYSGPYEQYF.

This clone has more than one count but fewer than ten. This chain connects TRBV9 to TRBJ1-4; TRBD1 is a possible D gene (6 bases). V lost 4 bases and J lost 6, with 13 bases in between. CDR1 and CDR2 (germline): SGDLS, YYNGEE. The CDR3 runs to 14 residues. The CDR3 is CASSTGYGDEKLFF. The CDR3 DNA reads as TGTGCCAGCAGCACAGGGTACGGGGATGAAAAACTGTTTTTT.

The V and J genes are TRBV7-6 and TRBJ2-1; D gene uncertain. In germline, CDR1 is SGHVS, CDR2 FNYEAQ. Trimming stripped 2 bases from V and 5 bases from J, with 10 bases between. CDR3 size: 14 residues. DNA of the CDR3: TGTGCCAGCAGCTTATCGGATAGTAACAATGAGCAGTTCTTC. Translation gives CASSLSDSNNEQFF.

The V gene is TRBV7-6, the J gene TRBJ2-7, with D maybe TRBD2 (6 bases). The V and J ends lost 4 bases and 4 bases respectively, with 14 bases between them. CDR1 is SGHVS and CDR2 is FNYEAQ in the germline V gene. The CDR3 covers 14 residues. The CDR3 reads CASSSGSGGYEQYF. The CDR3 coding sequence is TGTGCCAGCAGCTCCGGGAGCGGAGGGTACGAGCAGTACTTC.

The chain joins TRBV5-1 to TRBJ1-2, with D possibly matching TRBD1 (6 bases). CDR1 is SGHRS, CDR2 YFSETQ, per germline. This CDR3 spans 13 amino acids. The V and J ends lost 2 bases and 3 bases respectively, with 8 bases between them. The CDR3 DNA is TGCGCCAGCAGCTTAGGACAGCACTATGGCTACACCTTC. It yields the protein CASSLGQHYGYTF.

The chain is built from TRBV7-3 and TRBJ2-1; possibly TRBD2 for D (5 bases). CDR1 and CDR2 (germline): SGHTA, FQGTGA. V shed 2 bases and J shed 8 bases, with 16 bases lying between them. CDR3 length equals 15 residues. In DNA, the CDR3 is TGTGCCAGCAGCTTAGCGGGCGGAATGGGCGATGAGCAGTTCTTC. It translates to CASSLAGGMGDEQFF.

J is TRBJ2-7 and V is TRBV10-3; 9 bases are shared with TRBD1. Germline V gene data show CDR1 as ENHRY and CDR2 as SYGVKD. CDR3 size: 15 residues. J lost 3 bases, V lost 8 bases, and 11 bases had no gene match. CDR3 amino acids: CAIGPTGTGIYEQYF. DNA for the CDR3: TGTGCCATCGGTCCCACCGGGACAGGGATCTACGAGCAGTACTTC.

In this sample, this clone turned up a few times. V gene TRBV5-1 combines with J gene TRBJ1-3; D gene ambiguous. V was clipped by 0 bases and J by 2 bases, with 9 bases between them. The CDR3 totals 15 residues. Germline values: CDR1 SGHRS, CDR2 YFSETQ. The CDR3 DNA follows: TGCGCCAGCAGCTTGGTGAATGAGCCTGGAAACACCATATATTTT. Protein sequence: CASSLVNEPGNTIYF.

This chain links TRBV6-1 with TRBJ2-7; D is undetermined. Trimming left V 2 bases short and J 1 base short, with 6 bases between. This CDR3 has 13 residues. CDR1 and CDR2 (germline): MNHNS, SASEGT. CDR3 DNA: TGTGCCAGCAGTGAAACTCTTTCCTACGAGCAGTACTTC. This translates into CASSETLSYEQYF.

V is TRBV19 and J is TRBJ2-5, with D uncertain. The CDR3 consists of 13 residues. Germline V gene lookup returns CDR1 LNHDA and CDR2 SQIVND (reference sequence). Trimming cost V 6 bases and J 4 bases, with 12 bases left between them. CDR3 DNA: TGTGCCAGTAGACCAAGGGAAGGAGAGACCCAGTACTTC. Translation: CASRPREGETQYF.

The rearrangement joins TRBV28 to TRBJ2-5; D is possibly TRBD1 (6 bases). The CDR3 is 15 amino acids. Germline assignment: CDR1 MDHEN and CDR2 SYDVKM. Trimming took 6 bases from V and 7 from J, leaving 21 bases between them. CDR3 DNA sequence: TGTGCCAGCAGCCTCACAGGGACCTCAAGAGGGACCCAGTACTTC. Translating gives CASSLTGTSRGTQYF.

A few counts support this clone. V and J are TRBV7-2 and TRBJ2-7; D gene ambiguous. Trimming cost V 2 bases and J 3 bases, with 5 bases left between them. The CDR3 spans 12 residues. The V gene's germline CDR1 is SGHTA and CDR2 FQGNSA. The CDR3 loop is CASSLTSYEQYF. DNA of the CDR3: TGTGCCAGCAGCTTAACAAGCTACGAGCAGTACTTC.

CDR3 DNA: TGTGCCAGCAGTGATGACAGGGCCTATAATTCACCCCTCCACTTT. Amino acids: CASSDDRAYNSPLHF. This chain joins TRBV7-2 and TRBJ1-6; 7 bases are a match to TRBD1. Germline V gene lookup returns CDR1 SGHTA and CDR2 FQGNSA. There are 15 residues in the CDR3. The trim removed 6 bases at V and 2 bases at J, leaving 4 bases unmatched.

Details on this clone: One junction end does not reproduce the germline sequence, and a read error may be involved. The same CDR3 is also encoded by other DNA sequences in this sample. In nucleotides, the CDR3 is TGTGCTAGCAGCCCCCATGGGGGGGATGAAAAACTGTTTTTT. Amino acids: CASSPHGGDEKLFF. This chain uses TRBV11-3 with TRBJ1-4; possible D gene TRBD1, 5 bases. Germline values: CDR1 SGHNT, CDR2 YENEEA. This CDR3 spans 14 amino acids.

The chain links TRBV9 to TRBJ2-5; D might be TRBD1 (6 bases). The CDR3 is 15 amino acids. Looked up from germline, CDR1 is SGDLS and CDR2 is YYNGEE. The V end was cut by 3 bases, the J end by 3 bases, with 15 bases between. CDR3 coding DNA: TGTGCCAGCAGCGCCTTCGGGACACACGAAGAGACCCAGTACTTC. This encodes CASSAFGTHEETQYF. The full variable domain, in which reference TRBV9 and TRBJ2-5 provide the parts outside the CDR3, is DSGVTQTPKHLITATGQRVTLRCSPRSGDLSVYWYQQSLDQGLQFLIQYYNGEERAKGNILERFSAQQFPDLHSELNLSSLELGDSALYFCASSAFGTHEETQYFGPGTRLLVL.

The chain recombines TRBV6-6 with TRBJ2-7, with TRBD2 identical over 11 bases. The CDR3 loop spans 15 amino acids. The trim removed 0 bases at V and 7 bases at J, leaving 5 bases unmatched. Germline V CDR1 and CDR2: MNHNY, SVGAGI (reference sequence). Here the CDR3 reads CASSYSPLAGDEQYF. For the CDR3, the DNA is TGTGCCAGCAGTTACTCCCCACTAGCGGGGGATGAGCAGTACTTC.

This chain uses TRBV27 with TRBJ2-1, with D possibly matching TRBD2 (6 bases). The germline gives CDR1 MNHEY, CDR2 SMNVEV (reference sequence). There are 15 residues in the CDR3. Trimming removed 6 bases from V and 2 bases from J, with 14 bases in between. CDR3 sequence reads: CASSWDSGPYNEQFF. The CDR3 nucleotides read TGTGCCAGCAGCTGGGATAGCGGACCCTACAATGAGCAGTTCTTC.

J is TRBJ2-1 and V is TRBV4-1; D call uncertain. The germline V gene encodes CDR1 MGHRA and CDR2 YSYEKL. There are 13 residues in the CDR3. V lost 0 bases, J lost 9 bases, and 9 bases lay in between. For the CDR3, the DNA is TGCGCCAGCAGCCAAGACGACGGGCTTGAGCAGTTCTTC. It yields the protein CASSQDDGLEQFF.

This clone was observed a few times. This rearrangement joins TRBV9 to TRBJ2-7; D not resolved. V lost 3 bases, J lost 4 bases, and 14 bases lay in between. CDR1 and CDR2 (germline): SGDLS, YYNGEE. The CDR3 is 14 residues long. The CDR3 is CASSAQSLGYEQYF. The DNA of the CDR3 is TGTGCCAGCAGCGCCCAAAGTCTAGGTTACGAGCAGTACTTC.